Below, 2 T cell receptor beta chains from the same sample are listed, as sequenced in a study of T cells in Graves' hyperthyroidism and ophthalmopathy. There were TCR beta CDR3 regions amplified from RNA transcripts. The TCR CDR3 was amplified in a first-round RT-PCR using the HTBI primer set. TCRdb re-called the multiplex PCR reads with MiXCR, one entry per CDR3 protein. The sample contains 350,000 or so distinct CDR3 sequences, about 21% of which appear only once. Sequencing was done on a sample of blood. Source of these receptors: a woman in her forties or fifties with Graves' hyperthyroidism.

This clonotype was detected ten times or more. The chain has TRBV20-1 and TRBJ2-2; the D gene is possibly TRBD1 (6 bases). Trimming shortened V by 0 bases and J by 2 bases, and 16 bases separated the two germline ends. Germline V gene sequence: CDR1 DFQATT, CDR2 SNEGSKA (reference sequence). The CDR3 runs to 17 residues. Written as DNA, the CDR3 is TGCAGTGCTAGAGATAGCCCCAGGACAGCCAACACCGGGGAGCTGTTTTTT. Its protein product is CSARDSPRTANTGELFF.

A few counts support this clonotype. V gene TRBV10-2 combines with J gene TRBJ2-2; no firm D call. Trimming removed 0 bases from V and 1 base from J, with 9 bases in between. This CDR3 spans 16 amino acids. Germline values: CDR1 WSHSY, CDR2 SAAADI. CDR3 residues: CASSESNTLNTGELFF. CDR3 DNA sequence: TGCGCCAGCAGTGAGTCGAACACGTTGAACACCGGGGAGCTGTTTTTT.